A single sample is the source of the 23 T cell receptor beta chains below, sequenced in a study of T cell repertoires in cytomegalovirus infection (dated by TCRdb to about 2019). Sequenced using an Illumina HiSeq 1500. In-frame beta chains were kept once TCRdb had trimmed the public reads at Q25 with fastp and called clones with MiXCR. Every distinct CDR3 protein forms one entry, paired with its most common genes and DNA. This sample holds under 200,000 distinct CDR3 sequences; roughly 27% were observed only once. Around 29% of the sample is in the top ten clones. Sequencing was done on a sample of PBMCs. The receptors stem from a human donor in good health (CMV status not recorded). Some clones in this sample may be carry-over from other donors' samples.

The V and J genes are TRBV6-5 and TRBJ1-1; maybe TRBD1 (5 bases). This CDR3 contains 15 residues. The V and J ends lost 6 bases and 4 bases respectively, with 18 bases between them. Germline CDR1 is MNHEY and CDR2 is SVGAGI. Here the CDR3 reads CASSDSPGWLTEAFF. CDR3 sequence (DNA): TGTGCCAGCAGCGACAGCCCAGGATGGCTCACTGAAGCTTTCTTT.

This clonotype was observed a few times. The genes are TRBV6-1 and TRBJ1-2, with no clear D. The length of the CDR3 is 17 residues. CDR1 is MNHNS and CDR2 is SASEGT in the germline V gene. Trimming left V 3 bases short and J 4 bases short, with 21 bases between. The CDR3 loop reads CASSDLSGRLLVYGYTF. The CDR3 DNA reads TGTGCCAGCAGTGACCTAAGCGGGAGACTCTTAGTCTATGGCTACACCTTC.

This clonotype was counted many times. The genes are TRBV7-2 and TRBJ2-3; D is unresolved. CDR3 length: 13 amino acids. Trimming cost V 2 bases and J 2 bases, with 5 bases left between them. From germline, CDR1 is SGHTA and CDR2 FQGNSA. CDR3 nucleotide sequence: TGTGCCAGCAGCTTATCCCCCACAGATACGCAGTATTTT. It encodes CASSLSPTDTQYF.

The chain carries TRBV20-1 and TRBJ2-3, with D possibly TRBD1 on 6 matching bases. V was cut by 5 bases and J by 2 bases, with 11 bases left in between. The CDR3 covers 13 residues. Germline CDR1 DFQATT, CDR2 SNEGSKA (reference sequence). As DNA, the CDR3 is TGCAGTGCTCGAAGGGGGATCACAGATACGCAGTATTTT. This codes for CSARRGITDTQYF.

This clonotype was seen a handful of times. V is TRBV18 and J is TRBJ1-2, with 7 bases fitting TRBD1. The V gene end was trimmed by 0 bases and the J gene end by 4 bases; junction bases not matched to a gene: 5. This CDR3 contains 15 residues. Looked up from germline, CDR1 is KGHSH and CDR2 is LQKENI. CDR3 loop: CASSPPGTDFYGYTF. CDR3 nucleotide sequence: TGTGCCAGCTCACCACCAGGGACAGACTTCTATGGCTACACCTTC.

In regard to this clonotype: Sequence at one end of the junction differs from germline and may be a read error. CDR3 DNA: TGTGTCAGCAGCTTAGCCCTTGACACCGGGGAGCTGTTTTTT. It yields the protein CVSSLALDTGELFF. V is TRBV7-8 and J is TRBJ2-2; no clear D. This CDR3 comprises 14 residues. Germline CDR1 SGHVS, CDR2 FQNEAQ.

The chain links TRBV19 to TRBJ1-5; D may be TRBD1 (5 bases). CDR1 is LNHDA, CDR2 SQIVND, per germline (reference sequence). CDR3 size: 17 residues. The ends were cut back, 5 bases at V and 4 bases at J, with 21 bases in the middle. The CDR3 spells CASSPTSRGYINQPQHF. The CDR3 bases are TGTGCCAGTAGTCCGACGTCGAGGGGATACATTAATCAGCCCCAGCATTTT.

The V and J genes are TRBV25-1 and TRBJ2-6, with a tentative D call TRBD2 (6 bases). Germline V gives CDR1 MGHDK, CDR2 SYGVNS. Trimming stripped 1 base from V and 0 bases from J, with 7 bases between. The CDR3 runs to 16 residues. The CDR3 spells CASSEWGDSGANVLTF. The CDR3 DNA follows: TGTGCCAGCAGTGAATGGGGGGACTCTGGGGCCAACGTCCTGACTTTC.

J is TRBJ2-7 and V is TRBV7-2; maybe TRBD1 (6 bases). Germline V CDR1 and CDR2: SGHTA, FQGNSA. The V gene lost 2 bases and the J gene lost 1 base, with 9 bases spanning the gap. The CDR3 is 14 residues long. The CDR3 reads CASSLTGWSYEQYF. DNA for the CDR3: TGTGCCAGCAGCTTAACAGGGTGGTCCTACGAGCAGTACTTC.

A few counts support this clonotype. J is TRBJ1-3 and V is TRBV6-2 or TRBV6-3; no reliable D call. The germline V gene has CDR1 MNHEY and CDR2 SVGEGT. CDR3 size: 13 residues. Trimming stripped 7 bases from V and 0 bases from J, with 7 bases between. CDR3 sequence reads: CASTTSSGNTIYF. CDR3 nucleotides: TGTGCCAGCACTACATCCTCTGGAAACACCATATATTTT.

This clonotype occurred many times. The V gene is TRBV7-2, the J gene TRBJ2-1; possibly TRBD2 for D (6 bases). Germline CDR1 reads SGHTA; CDR2 reads FQGNSA. The CDR3 is 17 residues long. V lost 2 bases to trimming and J lost 7 bases, with 21 bases between them. The CDR3 spells CASSLNPPGLGRNEQFF. For the CDR3, the DNA is TGTGCCAGCAGCTTAAACCCCCCAGGGTTGGGGAGGAATGAGCAGTTCTTC.

The chain combines TRBV5-1 with TRBJ1-5; no reliable D call. V lost 3 bases and J lost 1, with 8 bases in between. The CDR3 loop spans 14 amino acids. Per the germline V gene, CDR1 is SGHRS and CDR2 is YFSETQ. The CDR3 region is CASSSLISNQPQHF. CDR3 nucleotide sequence: TGCGCCAGCAGCTCCCTTATAAGCAATCAGCCCCAGCATTTT.

V gene TRBV6-5 combines with J gene TRBJ1-2, with TRBD1 matching over 9 bases. CDR1 MNHEY and CDR2 SVGAGI come from the germline V gene. V was pared by 7 bases and J by 7 bases, with 13 bases of the junction left unmatched. The CDR3 loop spans 15 amino acids. This chain's CDR3 is CASTDRDRDSTGYTF. DNA of the CDR3: TGTGCCAGCACCGACAGGGACAGGGACTCTACTGGCTACACCTTC.

The J gene is TRBJ1-3, the V gene TRBV5-5; D possibly corresponds to TRBD1 (5 bases). Germline values: CDR1 SGHKS, CDR2 YYEKEE (reference sequence). The CDR3 has 15 residues. Trimming removed 2 bases at V and 0 bases at J, with 9 bases between. CDR3 amino acids: CASSFGGASGNTIYF. CDR3 coding DNA: TGTGCCAGCAGCTTTGGAGGGGCCTCTGGAAACACCATATATTTT.

This clonotype has only a few counts. The chain has TRBV7-2 and TRBJ1-6; tentatively, D is TRBD1 (6 bases). There are 14 residues in the CDR3. V gave up 5 bases and J gave up 8 bases, with 13 bases separating them. Germline assignment: CDR1 SGHTA and CDR2 FQGNSA. CDR3 amino acids: CASSTGQLYSPLHF. The CDR3 nucleotides read TGTGCCAGCAGCACCGGACAGTTATATTCACCCCTCCACTTT.

This clonotype was observed many times. V gene TRBV29-1 combines with J gene TRBJ2-2, with D tentatively TRBD2 (5 bases). CDR1 and CDR2 from the germline V gene are SQVTM and ANQGSEA. The CDR3 length is 14 residues. V shed 1 base and J shed 1 base, with 7 bases lying between them. This chain's CDR3 is CSVEVAGNTGELFF. The CDR3 DNA reads TGCAGCGTTGAAGTCGCGGGGAACACCGGGGAGCTGTTTTTT.

V usage is TRBV13 and J usage is TRBJ2-1, with D possibly being TRBD1 or TRBD2 (5 bases each). The CDR3 runs to 17 residues. V was pared by 7 bases and J by 4 bases, with 23 bases between. Germline CDR1 and CDR2: PRHDT and FYEKMQ (reference sequence). CDR3 sequence (DNA): TGTGCCAGCACCATTCGGGTTGTCGGGGACCGGTACAATGAGCAGTTCTTC. Amino acids: CASTIRVVGDRYNEQFF.

This clonotype was detected only a few times. The chain is built from TRBV4-2 and TRBJ1-1; 8 nucleotides match TRBD1. Trimming cost V 4 bases and J 6 bases; bases outside gene matches: 4. Germline V gene lookup returns CDR1 LGHNA and CDR2 YNFKEQ. This CDR3 has 13 amino acids. This chain's CDR3 is CASSPRTGPEAFF. CDR3 nucleotides: TGTGCCAGCAGCCCCCGGACAGGGCCTGAAGCTTTCTTT.

This clonotype was seen more than once but under ten times. The chain uses TRBV5-6 and TRBJ2-7, with D possibly being TRBD1 (5 bases). The CDR3 is 13 residues long. Trimming stripped 4 bases from V and 3 bases from J, with 11 bases between. In germline, CDR1 is SGHDT, CDR2 YYEEEE. The CDR3 nucleotides are TGTGCCAGCAGCGTAGTTCAGGGCTACGAGCAGTACTTC. Translation: CASSVVQGYEQYF. The variable domain in full, with the rest retrieved from reference TRBV5-6 and TRBJ2-7, is DAGVTQSPTHLIKTRGQQVTLRCSPKSGHDTVSWYQQALGQGPQFIFQYYEEEERQRGNFPDRFSGHQFPNYSSELNVNALLLGDSALYLCASSVVQGYEQYFGPGTRLTVT.

The chain links TRBV29-1 to TRBJ1-1; TRBD1 matches 8 bases. The CDR3 runs 14 residues. CDR1 and CDR2 from the germline V gene are SQVTM and ANQGSEA. With V trimmed by 7 bases and J by 1 base, 8 bases remained unmatched. For the CDR3, the DNA is TGCAGCGCCCCACAGGGGGGGGGGAACACTGAAGCTTTCTTT. It translates to CSAPQGGGNTEAFF. The full variable domain, in which reference TRBV29-1 and TRBJ1-1 provide the parts outside the CDR3, is SAVISQKPSRDICQRGTSLTIQCQVDSQVTMMFWYRQQPGQSLTLIATANQGSEATYESGFVIDKFPISRPNLTFSTLTVSNMSPEDSSIYLCSAPQGGGNTEAFFGQGTRLTVV.

The table lists this clonotype with a few counts. This chain connects TRBV11-2 to TRBJ2-7, with TRBD1 identical over 11 bases. Looked up from germline, CDR1 is SGHAT and CDR2 is FQNNGV. The ends lost 0 bases at V and 3 bases at J; junction bases unmatched: 1. The CDR3 is 15 amino acids. This CDR3 reads CASSLEGQGVYEQYF. The CDR3 DNA sequence: TGTGCCAGCAGCTTAGAGGGACAGGGGGTCTACGAGCAGTACTTC.

A word on this clonotype: The junction shows a germline mismatch at one end, possibly a read error. This chain connects TRBV29-1 to TRBJ2-2, with D maybe TRBD2 (6 bases). The germline gives CDR1 SQVTM, CDR2 ANQGSEA. This CDR3 is 12 amino acids long. CDR3 nucleotide sequence: TGCGGCGTTCCGCGGGGAACCGGGGAGCTGTTTTTT. This sequence encodes CGVPRGTGELFF.

The sample holds a few counts of this clonotype. The J gene is TRBJ1-5, the V gene TRBV29-1, with D hard to call. Trimming cost V 4 bases and J 7 bases, with 14 bases left between them. The CDR3 is 13 residues long. The germline V gene encodes CDR1 SQVTM and CDR2 ANQGSEA. CDR3: CSVAWLAGQPQHF. In DNA form, the CDR3 reads TGCAGCGTTGCCTGGTTGGCGGGGCAGCCCCAGCATTTT.